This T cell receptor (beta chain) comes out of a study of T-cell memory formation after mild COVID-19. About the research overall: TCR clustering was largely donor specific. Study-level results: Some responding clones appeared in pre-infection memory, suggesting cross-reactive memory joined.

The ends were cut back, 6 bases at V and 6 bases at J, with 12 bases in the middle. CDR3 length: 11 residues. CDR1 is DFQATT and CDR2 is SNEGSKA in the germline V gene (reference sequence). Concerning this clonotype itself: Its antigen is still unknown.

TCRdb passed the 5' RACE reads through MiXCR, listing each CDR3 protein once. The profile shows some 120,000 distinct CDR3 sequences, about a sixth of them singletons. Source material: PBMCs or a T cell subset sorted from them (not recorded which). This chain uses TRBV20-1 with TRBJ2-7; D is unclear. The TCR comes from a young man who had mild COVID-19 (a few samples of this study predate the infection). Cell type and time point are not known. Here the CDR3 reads CSARNRTEQYF. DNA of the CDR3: TGCAGTGCCCGGAACAGAACCGAGCAGTACTTC.